The clone carrying this TCR beta chain has a count of ten or more. This entry comes from a study of T cells in Graves' hyperthyroidism and ophthalmopathy. Turning to the study itself: Any treatment followed the collection of peripheral blood at initial diagnosis.

V lost 2 bases to trimming and J lost 3 bases, with 11 bases between them. CDR1 is LGHDT and CDR2 is YNNKEL in the germline V gene (reference sequence). The CDR3 totals 15 residues. Amplification of TCR beta CDR3 regions was performed using RNA transcripts as template. Initially, a first-round RT-PCR of the TCR CDR3 employed the HTBI primer set. TCRdb analysed the multiplex PCR reads with MiXCR anew, one entry per CDR3 protein. The sample holds 730,000 or so distinct CDR3 sequences, 18% seen once. The rearrangement joins TRBV3-1 to TRBJ1-5; D call uncertain. Source material: blood. This TCR was sampled from a woman aged 45 to 65 with Graves' hyperthyroidism that later progressed to Graves' ophthalmopathy. In nucleotides, the CDR3 is TGTGCCAGCAGCCAATTCATCGGGCTCAATCAGCCCCAGCATTTT. Its translation: CASSQFIGLNQPQHF.